The following is a T cell receptor beta chain sequence with its context. These data originate in a study of shared clonotypes between healthy human individuals. Several immunoSEQ 96-well plates shared each subset's DNA, each plate a replicate. In the sorted-subset replicate PCRs, roughly 210 ng DNA, 25,000 to 35,000 T cell genomes, was used. TCRdb's copy holds only in-frame clones and misses some; the assay was immunoSEQ multiplex PCR. Here the sample spans 2 million to 3 million clones, 80% to 95% being singletons. Trimming shortened V by 5 bases and J by 0 bases, and 5 bases separated the two germline ends. CDR1 and CDR2 (germline): MNHEY, SMNVEV (reference sequence). The CDR3 has 13 residues.

The sequenced sample was naive CD4+ T cells from PBMCs. Subset given: CD45RA+ positively selected. This clonotype was obtained from a man aged 18 to 30 in good health. Some clones in this sample may be carry-over from other donors' samples. The V call is TRBV27, the J call TRBJ1-5; the D is unclear. Here the CDR3 reads CASSEYSNQPQHF. CDR3 DNA sequence: TGTGCCAGCAGTGAATATAGCAATCAGCCCCAGCATTTT.